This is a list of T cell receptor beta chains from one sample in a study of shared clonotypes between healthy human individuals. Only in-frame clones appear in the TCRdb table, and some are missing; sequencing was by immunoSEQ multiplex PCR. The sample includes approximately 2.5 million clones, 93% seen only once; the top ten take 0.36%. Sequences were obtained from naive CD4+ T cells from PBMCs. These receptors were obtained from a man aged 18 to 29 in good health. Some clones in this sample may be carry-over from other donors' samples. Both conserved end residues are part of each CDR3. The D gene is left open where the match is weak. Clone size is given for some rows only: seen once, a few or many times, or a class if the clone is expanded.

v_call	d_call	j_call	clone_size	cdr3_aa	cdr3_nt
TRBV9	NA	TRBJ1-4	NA	CASSVGPSGDEKLFF	TGTGCCAGCAGCGTAGGGCCTTCTGGGGATGAAAAACTGTTTTTT
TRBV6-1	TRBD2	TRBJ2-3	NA	CASSELRENTQYF	TGTGCCAGCAGTGAATTGCGGGAGAATACGCAGTATTTT
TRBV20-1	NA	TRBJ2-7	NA	CSGMVSYEQYF	TGCAGTGGGATGGTATCCTACGAGCAGTACTTC
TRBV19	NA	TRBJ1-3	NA	CASSIAGDSGNTIYF	TGTGCCAGTAGTATTGCCGGCGACTCTGGAAACACCATATATTTT
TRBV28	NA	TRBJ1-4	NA	CASSLGRGRINEKLFF	TGTGCCAGCAGTTTAGGTCGAGGACGGATTAATGAAAAACTGTTTTTT
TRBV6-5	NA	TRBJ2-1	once	CASSAYDEQFF	TGTGCCAGCAGTGCCTACGATGAGCAGTTCTTC
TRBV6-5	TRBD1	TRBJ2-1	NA	CASSRTGTGGNEQFF	TGTGCCAGCAGCCGTACCGGGACAGGGGGGAATGAGCAGTTCTTC
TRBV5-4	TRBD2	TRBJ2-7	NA	CASSLDPGLAYEQYF	TGTGCCAGCAGCTTGGACCCGGGACTAGCCTACGAGCAGTACTTC
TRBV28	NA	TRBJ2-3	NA	CASKAGGGESTDTQYF	TGTGCCAGCAAGGCTGGCGGGGGCGAAAGCACAGATACGCAGTATTTT
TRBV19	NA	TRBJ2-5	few	CASSEGETQYF	TGTGCCAGTAGTGAAGGAGAGACCCAGTACTTC
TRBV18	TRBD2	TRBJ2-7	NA	CASTTTSEAYEQYF	TGTGCCAGCACGACGACTAGCGAGGCCTACGAGCAGTACTTC
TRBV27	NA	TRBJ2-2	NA	CASRQLGGGGGELFF	TGTGCCAGCAGACAATTAGGAGGGGGTGGCGGGGAGCTGTTTTTT
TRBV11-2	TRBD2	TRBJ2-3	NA	CASSMIAGGWTDTQYF	TGTGCCAGCAGTATGATAGCGGGAGGATGGACAGATACGCAGTATTTT
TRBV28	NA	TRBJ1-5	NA	CASRGRLGNQPQHF	TGTGCCAGCAGGGGGCGGTTAGGCAATCAGCCCCAGCATTTT
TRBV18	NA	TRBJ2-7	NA	CASSPSRNTYEQYF	TGTGCCAGCTCACCATCCAGGAACACCTACGAGCAGTACTTC